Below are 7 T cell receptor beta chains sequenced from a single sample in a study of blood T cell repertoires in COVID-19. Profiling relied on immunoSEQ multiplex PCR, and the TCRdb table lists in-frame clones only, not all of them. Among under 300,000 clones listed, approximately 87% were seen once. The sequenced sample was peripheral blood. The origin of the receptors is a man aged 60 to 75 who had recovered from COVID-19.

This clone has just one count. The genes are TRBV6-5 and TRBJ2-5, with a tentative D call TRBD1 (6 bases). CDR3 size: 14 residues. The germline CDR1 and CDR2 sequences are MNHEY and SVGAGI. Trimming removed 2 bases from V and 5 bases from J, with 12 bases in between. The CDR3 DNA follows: TGTGCCAGCAGTTACGAGGGGGTCCGGGAGACCCAGTACTTC. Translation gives CASSYEGVRETQYF.

The CDR3, as DNA: TGTGCCAGCAGTTACGGGGCAACGAAGTACCTAGAGACCCAGTACTTC. This translates into CASSYGATKYLETQYF. The chain has TRBV6-5 and TRBJ2-5; D might be TRBD1 (5 bases). The CDR3 length is 16 residues. The V and J ends lost 2 bases and 4 bases respectively, with 17 bases between them. CDR1 is MNHEY and CDR2 is SVGAGI in the germline V gene.

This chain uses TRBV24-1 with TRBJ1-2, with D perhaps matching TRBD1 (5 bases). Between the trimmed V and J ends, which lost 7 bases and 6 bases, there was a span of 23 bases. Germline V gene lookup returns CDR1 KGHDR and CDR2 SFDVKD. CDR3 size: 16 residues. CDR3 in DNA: TGTGCCACCAGCGGGGGGATAGGACCACAATCCGATGGCTACACCTTC. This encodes CATSGGIGPQSDGYTF.

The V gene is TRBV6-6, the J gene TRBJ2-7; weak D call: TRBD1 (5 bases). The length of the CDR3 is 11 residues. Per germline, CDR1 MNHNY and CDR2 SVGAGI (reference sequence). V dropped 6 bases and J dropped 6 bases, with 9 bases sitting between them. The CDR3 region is CASSKGSEQYF. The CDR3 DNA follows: TGTGCCAGCAGCAAGGGGTCCGAGCAGTACTTC.

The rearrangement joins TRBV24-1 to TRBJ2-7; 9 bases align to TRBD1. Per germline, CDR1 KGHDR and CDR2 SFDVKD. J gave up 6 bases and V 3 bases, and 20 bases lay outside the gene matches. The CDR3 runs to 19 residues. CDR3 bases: TGTGCCACCAGTGATCCGGGACAGGGAGCGGGCCGTGGCCGTGGCGAGCAGTACTTC. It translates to CATSDPGQGAGRGRGEQYF.

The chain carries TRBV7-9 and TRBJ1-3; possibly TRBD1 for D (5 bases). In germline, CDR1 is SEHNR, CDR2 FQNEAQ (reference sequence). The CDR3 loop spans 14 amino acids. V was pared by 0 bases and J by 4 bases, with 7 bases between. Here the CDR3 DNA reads TGTGCCAGCAGCTTAGCAGGGGTCGGAAACACCATATATTTT. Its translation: CASSLAGVGNTIYF.

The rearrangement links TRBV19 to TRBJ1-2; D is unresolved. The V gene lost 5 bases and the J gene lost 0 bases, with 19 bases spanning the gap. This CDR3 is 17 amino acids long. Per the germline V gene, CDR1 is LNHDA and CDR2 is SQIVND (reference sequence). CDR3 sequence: CASSPRGKDGSNYGYTF. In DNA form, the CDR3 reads TGTGCCAGTAGTCCAAGAGGGAAGGACGGCTCTAACTATGGCTACACCTTC. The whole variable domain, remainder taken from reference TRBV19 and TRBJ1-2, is DGGITQSPKYLFRKEGQNVTLSCEQNLNHDAMYWYRQDPGQGLRLIYYSQIVNDFQKGDIAEGYSVSREKKESFPLTVTSAQKNPTAFYLCASSPRGKDGSNYGYTFGSGTRLTVV.